The next 23 T cell receptor beta chains were all read from a single sample in a study of CD8 T cells in ankylosing spondylitis. One entry per CDR3 protein, called by TCRdb with MiXCR from the 5' RACE reads. The sample lists roughly 150,000 distinct CDR3 sequences, approximately 32% seen once, with about 6.3% in the top ten. The sequenced sample was synovial fluid, either unsorted or a sorted T cell fraction (not recorded which). The receptor set was obtained from a male donor with ankylosing spondylitis.

The CDR3 is CASSSTGGRHQPQHF. The CDR3 bases are TGTGCCAGCAGCTCGACAGGGGGTAGGCATCAGCCCCAGCATTTT. This rearrangement joins TRBV7-2 to TRBJ1-5, with 9 positions matching TRBD1. Unmatched junction bases numbered 6, after V lost 4 bases and J lost 5 bases. This CDR3 is built from 15 residues. Looked up from germline, CDR1 is SGHTA and CDR2 is FQGNSA.

This clonotype occurred a few times. The V and J genes are TRBV19 and TRBJ2-1, with TRBD1 matching over 11 bases. V lost 4 bases and J lost 6; bases outside the gene matches: 8. CDR3 length: 16 residues. CDR1 is LNHDA and CDR2 is SQIVND in the germline V gene (reference sequence). The CDR3 region is CASSNTGTGGVNEQFF. In nucleotides, the CDR3 is TGTGCCAGTAGTAATACCGGGACAGGGGGAGTCAATGAGCAGTTCTTC.

This chain uses TRBV20-1 with TRBJ1-5; possible D gene TRBD1, 5 bases. The CDR3 runs 13 residues. Germline V gene data show CDR1 as DFQATT and CDR2 as SNEGSKA (reference sequence). V shed 6 bases and J shed 6 bases, with 15 bases lying between them. CDR3 DNA: TGCAGTGCAGCGCCGGGGCTCAGTCAGCCCCAGCATTTT. This gives the protein CSAAPGLSQPQHF.

J is TRBJ2-1 and V is TRBV29-1; 9 positions match TRBD1. The CDR3 consists of 19 residues. Germline V gene data show CDR1 as SQVTM and CDR2 as ANQGSEA. With V trimmed by 1 base and J by 6 bases, 19 bases remained unmatched. In nucleotides, the CDR3 is TGCAGCGTTGAAGGACTCACCGGACAGGGGACGACTCACCCCAATGAGCAGTTCTTC. This translates into CSVEGLTGQGTTHPNEQFF.

This clonotype was counted only a few times. Relative to the germline gene, one junction end is altered; a read error may explain this. V is TRBV7-7 and J is TRBJ2-1; TRBD1 agrees at 7 bases. Germline V gene sequence: CDR1 SSHAT, CDR2 FNYEAQ (reference sequence). The CDR3 sequence is 15 residues long. CDR3 loop: CASSLGQGVGNEQFF. The CDR3 DNA reads TGTGCTAGCAGCTTAGGCCAGGGGGTGGGCAATGAGCAGTTCTTC. The entire variable domain, with the rest obtained from reference TRBV7-7 and TRBJ2-1, is as follows: GAGVSQSPRYKVTKRGQDVTLRCDPISSHATLYWYQQALGQGPEFLTYFNYEAQPDKSGLPSDRFSAERPEGSISTLTIQRTEQRDSAMYRCASSLGQGVGNEQFFGPGTRLTVL.

This clonotype has ten or more counts. This chain joins TRBV20-1 and TRBJ2-5; 10 bases match TRBD2. Germline V gene sequence: CDR1 DFQATT, CDR2 SNEGSKA (reference sequence). Unmatched junction bases numbered 9, after V lost 6 bases and J lost 2 bases. The CDR3 has 15 amino acids. This CDR3 reads CSAMVAGGTQETQYF. Here the CDR3 DNA reads TGCAGTGCCATGGTAGCGGGAGGAACTCAAGAGACCCAGTACTTC.

This clonotype was recorded a few times. V is TRBV12-3 or TRBV12-4 and J is TRBJ1-1; TRBD1 matches 11 bases. The V segment lost 5 bases and the J segment 10 bases; nucleotides outside the gene matches: 9. CDR3 length: 14 amino acids. The CDR3 sequence is CASSTAGTGGGAFF. The CDR3 nucleotides are TGTGCCAGCAGTACCGCAGGGACAGGGGGGGGAGCTTTCTTT.

This chain joins TRBV7-9 and TRBJ1-4; tentative D call: TRBD1 (5 bases). With 3 bases removed from V and 5 bases from J, the gap between germline ends came to 13 bases. Germline V lookup: CDR1 SEHNR, CDR2 FQNEAQ (reference sequence). The CDR3 is 15 amino acids. This CDR3 is CASSFQGGNNEKLFF. DNA for the CDR3: TGTGCCAGCAGCTTTCAGGGCGGAAACAATGAAAAACTGTTTTTT.

This chain joins TRBV4-3 and TRBJ2-5, with D possibly matching TRBD2 (5 bases). Per germline, CDR1 LGHNA and CDR2 YSLEER. Trimming removed 1 base from V and 9 bases from J, with 15 bases in between. The CDR3 extends over 14 amino acids. The CDR3: CASSQAHGEGSQYF. CDR3 coding DNA: TGCGCCAGCAGCCAAGCCCACGGGGAAGGCTCCCAGTACTTC.

At least ten counts were recorded for this clonotype. The chain combines TRBV12-3 or TRBV12-4 with TRBJ2-1, with D hard to call. CDR3 length: 15 residues. Between the trimmed V and J ends, which lost 5 bases and 3 bases, there was a span of 14 bases. CDR3 sequence: CASSPLWVGYNEQFF. The CDR3, as DNA: TGTGCCAGCAGTCCCCTTTGGGTTGGCTACAATGAGCAGTTCTTC.

This clonotype appeared a few times. The rearrangement joins TRBV7-2 to TRBJ1-6, with 10 nucleotides matching TRBD1. Germline CDR1 is SGHTA and CDR2 is FQGNSA. The J segment lost 7 bases and the V segment lost 5 bases, leaving 5 bases of the junction unmatched. The CDR3 consists of 15 residues. The DNA for the CDR3 is TGTGCCAGCAGCCCTTGGACAGGGGGAAATTCACCCCTCCACTTT. Amino acid sequence: CASSPWTGGNSPLHF.

Many counts were recorded for this clonotype. The V and J genes are TRBV12-3 or TRBV12-4 and TRBJ2-1; no clear D. The CDR3 extends over 13 amino acids. The ends were cut back, 8 bases at V and 2 bases at J, with 10 bases in the middle. Written as DNA, the CDR3 is TGTGCCAGCGGACGGGCGACCTACAATGAGCAGTTCTTC. This gives the protein CASGRATYNEQFF.

A few counts support this clonotype. This chain links TRBV29-1 with TRBJ1-1; 8 positions agree with TRBD1. Trimming took 3 bases from V and 5 from J; bases not matched to a gene: 11. CDR1 is SQVTM, CDR2 ANQGSEA, per germline. The CDR3 has 15 residues. The CDR3 DNA reads as TGCAGCGTTGAGTCGCAGGGGGCGCGAGGTACTGAAGCTTTCTTT. Its protein is CSVESQGARGTEAFF.

The V and J genes are TRBV15 and TRBJ2-3; a possible D gene is TRBD2 (7 bases). The CDR3 runs to 13 residues. Germline values: CDR1 LNHNV, CDR2 YYDKDF (reference sequence). Between the trimmed V and J ends, which lost 9 bases and 4 bases, there was a span of 14 bases. CDR3 amino acids: CATGGGQADTQYF. CDR3 nucleotides: TGTGCCACGGGGGGGGGCCAGGCAGATACGCAGTATTTT.

This clonotype was seen a few times. This chain uses TRBV5-1 with TRBJ2-1; 9 bases align to TRBD1. The CDR3 sequence is 15 residues long. Germline V gene data show CDR1 as SGHRS and CDR2 as YFSETQ. Germline trimming cut 0 bases from V and 6 bases from J; bases unmatched to any gene: 4. The CDR3: CASSLAGQGGNEQFF. The CDR3 nucleotides are TGCGCCAGCAGCTTGGCGGGACAGGGAGGCAATGAGCAGTTCTTC.

This clonotype is judged medium-sized. V gene TRBV12-3 or TRBV12-4 combines with J gene TRBJ2-2; TRBD1 matches 9 bases. V lost 0 bases, J lost 6 bases, and 2 bases stayed unmatched. The CDR3 extends over 15 amino acids. The chain's CDR3 is CASSLAGQGSGELFF. The CDR3 region has the DNA TGTGCCAGCAGTTTAGCCGGACAGGGGTCCGGGGAGCTGTTTTTT.

This clonotype was detected only a few times. The genes are TRBV12-3 or TRBV12-4 and TRBJ1-5, with D possibly matching TRBD1 (5 bases). V was shortened by 1 base and J by 4 bases, with 14 bases between the two germline ends. The CDR3 sequence is 16 residues long. CDR3 bases: TGTGCCAGCAGTTTAGTAGGTACAGGCGGGAATCAGCCCCAGCATTTT. This codes for CASSLVGTGGNQPQHF.

In its sample, this clonotype was seen a few times. V and J are TRBV29-1 and TRBJ1-1; D is unclear. The germline V and J ends were trimmed by 7 bases and 3 bases, with 15 bases remaining between them. Per the germline V gene, CDR1 is SQVTM and CDR2 is ANQGSEA. The CDR3 is 13 residues long. The CDR3 DNA follows: TGCAGCGCCGCGGGTGGCAGTTACACTGAAGCTTTCTTT. This gives the protein CSAAGGSYTEAFF.

J is TRBJ1-6 and V is TRBV25-1; D possibly corresponds to TRBD1 (6 bases). This CDR3 contains 13 residues. Trimming left V 7 bases short and J 6 bases short, with 10 bases between. CDR1 MGHDK and CDR2 SYGVNS come from the germline V gene. In nucleotides, the CDR3 is TGTGCCAGCACAGGACAGATTAATTCACCCCTCCACTTT. It yields the protein CASTGQINSPLHF.

V and J are TRBV29-1 and TRBJ2-3; D may correspond to TRBD1 or TRBD2 (6 bases each). Trimming left V 4 bases short and J 4 bases short, with 15 bases between. Germline V CDR1 and CDR2: SQVTM, ANQGSEA. CDR3 length: 14 residues. CDR3 amino acids: CSVVGGRGADTQYF. The DNA of the CDR3 is TGCAGCGTTGTAGGGGGGCGCGGGGCAGATACGCAGTATTTT.

CDR3 DNA: TGTGCCAGCAGCTCAGGGGCTTCTCGGCCCCAGCATTTT. This sequence encodes CASSSGASRPQHF. The chain combines TRBV3-1 with TRBJ1-5; D possibly corresponds to TRBD1 (6 bases). Germline CDR1 reads LGHDT; CDR2 reads YNNKEL (reference sequence). The V end lost 5 bases, the J end lost 9 bases, and 14 bases lay between the germline ends. The CDR3 contains 13 residues.

This clonotype was counted a few times. This chain joins TRBV30 and TRBJ2-2, with D possibly called TRBD1 or TRBD2 (5 bases each). Germline V gives CDR1 GTSNPN, CDR2 SVGIG (reference sequence). Trimming stripped 3 bases from V and 4 bases from J, with 15 bases between. The CDR3 is made up of 15 amino acids. The CDR3 nucleotides read TGTGCCTGGAGGGTCTGGGACCGAAGCACCGGGGAGCTGTTTTTT. Its protein is CAWRVWDRSTGELFF.

This chain links TRBV9 with TRBJ2-1; 9 positions match TRBD2. The germline gives CDR1 SGDLS, CDR2 YYNGEE. With V trimmed by 0 bases and J by 0 bases, 7 bases remained unmatched. The CDR3 covers 18 residues. The CDR3 loop reads CASSVATAGGPSYNEQFF. CDR3 DNA sequence: TGTGCCAGCAGCGTAGCTACGGCGGGAGGGCCCTCCTACAATGAGCAGTTCTTC.